One and the same sample provided the 3 T cell receptor beta chains below, sequenced in a study of T cells in Graves' hyperthyroidism and ophthalmopathy. TCR beta CDR3 regions were amplified from RNA transcripts. The HTBI primer set was used in a first-round RT-PCR of the TCR CDR3. TCRdb independently ran MiXCR on the multiplex PCR reads; one entry per CDR3 protein. This sample has almost 500,000 distinct CDR3 sequences, with around a fifth found just once. Input material: blood. These receptors came from a woman aged 70-85 years with Graves' ophthalmopathy.

DNA for the CDR3: TGTGCTAGTGGTTTGTTCCCAAGTATTGGCAGGGGGGCCGGGGAGCTGTTTTTT. It codes for CASGLFPSIGRGAGELFF. This rearrangement joins TRBV12-5 to TRBJ2-2; weak D call: TRBD1 (7 bases). The CDR3 loop spans 18 amino acids. Germline V gene lookup returns CDR1 LGHNT and CDR2 FRNRAP. V shed 2 bases and J shed 6 bases, with 22 bases lying between them.

This clonotype has a count of ten or more. The CDR3 sequence: CASSPPLGLAGGIEQYF. As DNA, the CDR3 is TGTGCCAGCAGTCCACCCCTAGGACTAGCGGGAGGGATAGAGCAGTACTTC. The chain recombines TRBV12-3 or TRBV12-4 with TRBJ2-7; TRBD2 aligns across 15 bases. The CDR3 is made up of 17 amino acids. V gave up 5 bases and J gave up 7 bases; unmatched junction bases: 12.

The chain carries TRBV20-1 and TRBJ1-2, with 10 bases aligning to TRBD1. Germline loops: CDR1 DFQATT, CDR2 SNEGSKA (reference sequence). V lost 5 bases, J lost 3 bases, and 12 bases stayed unmatched. The CDR3 totals 16 residues. Here the CDR3 reads CSAYSIGGQGYYGYTF. The DNA of the CDR3 is TGCAGTGCTTACTCTATAGGGGGACAGGGGTACTATGGCTACACCTTC.